The 3 T cell receptor beta chains in this list originate from one sample, sequenced in a study of blood T cell repertoires in COVID-19. Clones were sequenced by immunoSEQ multiplex PCR, and TCRdb holds only the in-frame ones, with some missing. Of fewer than 350,000 clones listed, 85% to 90% were seen once; the top ten hold approximately 1%. Material for sequencing was PBMCs or T cells enriched from blood (not recorded which). These TCRs come from a woman aged 25 to 39 who had been exposed to COVID-19.

The V and J genes are TRBV7-9 and TRBJ2-2; 11 positions match TRBD2. With V trimmed by 3 bases and J by 7 bases, 1 base remained unmatched. Germline V gene sequence: CDR1 SEHNR, CDR2 FQNEAQ (reference sequence). The CDR3 extends over 14 amino acids. The CDR3 loop is CASSFTSGSGELFF. In DNA, the CDR3 is TGTGCCAGCAGCTTTACTAGCGGGAGCGGGGAGCTGTTTTTT.

The chain combines TRBV18 with TRBJ2-3; 7 positions agree with TRBD2. The V segment lost 2 bases and the J segment 4 bases; nucleotides outside the gene matches: 3. CDR1 is KGHSH, CDR2 LQKENI, per germline. The CDR3 contains 14 residues. In DNA, the CDR3 is TGTGCCAGCTCACCAGGGACTACGGCAGATACGCAGTATTTT. Protein: CASSPGTTADTQYF.

This chain uses TRBV3-1 (or the pseudogene TRBV3-2) with TRBJ2-7, with 9 bases matching TRBD2. Germline values: CDR1 LGHDT, CDR2 YNNKEL (reference sequence). V shed 0 bases, J shed 6 bases, and the junction held 6 bases outside the gene matches. The CDR3 length is 15 residues. The CDR3 coding sequence is TGTGCCAGCAGCCAAGAGAATAGCGGGAGTCGCGAGCAGTACTTC. Protein sequence: CASSQENSGSREQYF.